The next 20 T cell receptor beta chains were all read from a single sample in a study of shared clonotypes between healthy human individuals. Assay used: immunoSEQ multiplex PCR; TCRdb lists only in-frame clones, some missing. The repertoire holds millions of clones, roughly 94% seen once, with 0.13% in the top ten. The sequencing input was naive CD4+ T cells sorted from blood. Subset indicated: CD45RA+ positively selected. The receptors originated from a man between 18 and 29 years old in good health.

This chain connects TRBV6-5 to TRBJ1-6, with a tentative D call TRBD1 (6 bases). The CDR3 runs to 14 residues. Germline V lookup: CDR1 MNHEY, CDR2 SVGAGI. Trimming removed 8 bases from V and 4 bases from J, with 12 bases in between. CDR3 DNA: TGTGCCAGCTTCGGGGGGGCTTATAATTCACCCCTCCACTTT. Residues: CASFGGAYNSPLHF.

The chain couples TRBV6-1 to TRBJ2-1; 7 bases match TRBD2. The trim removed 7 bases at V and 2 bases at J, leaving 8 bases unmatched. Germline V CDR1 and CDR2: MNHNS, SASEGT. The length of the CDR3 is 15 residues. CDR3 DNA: TGTGCCAGCATGAGAAGCGGGGCCCCCTACAATGAGCAGTTCTTC. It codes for CASMRSGAPYNEQFF.

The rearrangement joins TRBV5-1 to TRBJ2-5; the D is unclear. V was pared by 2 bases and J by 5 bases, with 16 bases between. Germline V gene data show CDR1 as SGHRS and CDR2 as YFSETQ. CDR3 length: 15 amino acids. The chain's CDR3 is CASSFQTRVEETQYF. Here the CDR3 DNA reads TGCGCCAGCAGCTTCCAGACTCGCGTTGAGGAGACCCAGTACTTC.

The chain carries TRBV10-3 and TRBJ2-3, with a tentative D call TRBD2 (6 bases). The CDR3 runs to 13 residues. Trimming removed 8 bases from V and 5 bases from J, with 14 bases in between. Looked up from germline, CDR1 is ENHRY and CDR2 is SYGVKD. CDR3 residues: CAIAPGGGDTQYF. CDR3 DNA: TGTGCCATCGCCCCCGGGGGTGGAGATACGCAGTATTTT.

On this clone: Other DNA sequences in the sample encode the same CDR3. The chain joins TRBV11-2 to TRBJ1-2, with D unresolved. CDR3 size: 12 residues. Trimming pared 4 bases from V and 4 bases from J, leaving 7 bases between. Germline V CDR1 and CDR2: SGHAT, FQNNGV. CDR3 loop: CASSSGSYGYTF. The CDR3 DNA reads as TGTGCCAGCAGCTCCGGGAGCTATGGCTACACCTTC.

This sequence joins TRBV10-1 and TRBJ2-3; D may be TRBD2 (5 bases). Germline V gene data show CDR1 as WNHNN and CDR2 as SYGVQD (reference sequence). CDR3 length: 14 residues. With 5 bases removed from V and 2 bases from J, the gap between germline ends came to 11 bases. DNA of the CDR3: TGCGCCAGCAGTCAGACTGGACTCACAGATACGCAGTATTTT. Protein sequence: CASSQTGLTDTQYF.

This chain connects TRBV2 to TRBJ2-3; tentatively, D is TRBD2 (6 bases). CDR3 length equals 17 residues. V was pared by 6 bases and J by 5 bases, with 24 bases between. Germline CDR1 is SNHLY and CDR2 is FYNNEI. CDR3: CASSEKTSHLRQDTQYF. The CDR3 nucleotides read TGTGCCAGCAGCGAGAAGACTAGTCACTTGCGACAAGATACGCAGTATTTT.

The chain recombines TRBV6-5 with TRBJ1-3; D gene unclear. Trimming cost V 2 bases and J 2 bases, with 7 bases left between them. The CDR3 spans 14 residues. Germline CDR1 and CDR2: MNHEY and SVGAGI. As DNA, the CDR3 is TGTGCCAGCAGTTACGGGTGGGCTGGAAACACCATATATTTT. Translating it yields CASSYGWAGNTIYF.

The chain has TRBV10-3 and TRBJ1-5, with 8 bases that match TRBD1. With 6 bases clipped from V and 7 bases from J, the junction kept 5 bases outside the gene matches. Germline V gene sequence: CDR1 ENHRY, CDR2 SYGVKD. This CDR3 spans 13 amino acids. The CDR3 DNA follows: TGTGCCATCAGGGACAGGGATCACCAGCCCCAGCATTTT. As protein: CAIRDRDHQPQHF.

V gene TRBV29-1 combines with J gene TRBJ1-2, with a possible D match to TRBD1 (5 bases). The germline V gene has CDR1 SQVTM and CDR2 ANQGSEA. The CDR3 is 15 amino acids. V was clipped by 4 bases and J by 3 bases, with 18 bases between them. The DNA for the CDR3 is TGCAGCGTTGCCCCCTTAGGGGCCCTAGACTATGGCTACACCTTC. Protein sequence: CSVAPLGALDYGYTF.

CDR3 protein: CASATLLLRTEPLDEQFF. For the CDR3, the DNA is TGTGCCAGCGCCACCCTCCTATTAAGGACAGAACCTTTAGATGAGCAGTTCTTC. The chain recombines TRBV28 with TRBJ2-1; D perhaps matches TRBD1 (6 bases). CDR1 and CDR2 from the germline V gene are MDHEN and SYDVKM. The V and J ends lost 8 bases and 8 bases respectively, with 31 bases between them. This CDR3 has 18 residues.

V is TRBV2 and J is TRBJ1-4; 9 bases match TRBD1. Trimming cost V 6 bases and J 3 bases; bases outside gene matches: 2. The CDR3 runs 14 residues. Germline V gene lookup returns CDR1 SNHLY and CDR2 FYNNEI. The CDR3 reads CASSRTGANEKLFF. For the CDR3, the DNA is TGTGCCAGCAGCCGGACAGGGGCTAATGAAAAACTGTTTTTT.

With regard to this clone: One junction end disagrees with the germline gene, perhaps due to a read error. The CDR3 is CTSSPSGVTGELFF. In nucleotides, the CDR3 is TGCACCAGTTCACCCTCAGGGGTGACCGGGGAGCTGTTTTTT. The chain links TRBV5-1 to TRBJ2-2; D may be TRBD1 (6 bases). CDR1 and CDR2 from the germline V gene are SGHRS and YFSETQ. The CDR3 extends over 14 amino acids.

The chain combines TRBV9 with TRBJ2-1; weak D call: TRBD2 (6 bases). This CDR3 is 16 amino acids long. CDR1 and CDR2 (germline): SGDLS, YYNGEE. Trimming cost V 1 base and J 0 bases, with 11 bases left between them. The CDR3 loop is CASSVNAGSSYNEQFF. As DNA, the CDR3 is TGTGCCAGCAGCGTAAATGCGGGGAGCTCCTACAATGAGCAGTTCTTC.

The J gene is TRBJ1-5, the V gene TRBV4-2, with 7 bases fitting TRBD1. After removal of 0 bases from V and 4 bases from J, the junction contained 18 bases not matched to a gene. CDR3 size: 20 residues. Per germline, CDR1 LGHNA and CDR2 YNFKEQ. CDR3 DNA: TGTGCCAGCAGCCAAGAGGTGTCGACAGGGTCAGTGCCCAAGAATCAGCCCCAGCATTTT. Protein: CASSQEVSTGSVPKNQPQHF.

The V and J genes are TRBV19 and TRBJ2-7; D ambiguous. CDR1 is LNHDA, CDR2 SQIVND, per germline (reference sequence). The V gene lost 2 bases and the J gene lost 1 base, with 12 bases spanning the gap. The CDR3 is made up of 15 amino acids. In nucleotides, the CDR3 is TGTGCCAGTAGTATACACACAGTCAGTTCCTACGAGCAGTACTTC. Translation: CASSIHTVSSYEQYF.

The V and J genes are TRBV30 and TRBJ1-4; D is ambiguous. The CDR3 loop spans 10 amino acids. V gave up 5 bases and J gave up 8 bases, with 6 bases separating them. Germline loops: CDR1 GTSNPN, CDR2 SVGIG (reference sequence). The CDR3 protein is CAWGIEKLFF. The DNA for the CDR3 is TGTGCCTGGGGGATCGAAAAACTGTTTTTT.

The CDR3 spells CASSHNPGQGPNSYEQYF. The DNA for the CDR3 is TGTGCCAGCAGCCATAACCCGGGACAGGGCCCGAACTCCTACGAGCAGTACTTC. The rearrangement joins TRBV11-2 to TRBJ2-7, with 9 bases matching TRBD1. This CDR3 is built from 18 residues. CDR1 is SGHAT, CDR2 FQNNGV, per germline. J was trimmed by 0 bases and V by 5 bases; bases with no gene match: 14.

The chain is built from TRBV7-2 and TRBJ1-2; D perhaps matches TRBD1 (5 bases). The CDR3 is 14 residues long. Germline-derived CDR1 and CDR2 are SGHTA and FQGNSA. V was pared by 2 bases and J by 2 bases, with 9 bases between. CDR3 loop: CASSLKQENYGYTF. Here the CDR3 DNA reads TGTGCCAGCAGCTTAAAACAGGAGAACTATGGCTACACCTTC.

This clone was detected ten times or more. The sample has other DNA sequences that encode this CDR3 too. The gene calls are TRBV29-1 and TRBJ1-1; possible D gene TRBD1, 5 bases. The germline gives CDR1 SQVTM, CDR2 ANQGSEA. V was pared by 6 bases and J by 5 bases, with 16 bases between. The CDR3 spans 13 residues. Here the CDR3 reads CSVAGPRGTEAFF. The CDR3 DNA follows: TGCAGCGTCGCGGGTCCAAGGGGTACTGAAGCTTTCTTT.